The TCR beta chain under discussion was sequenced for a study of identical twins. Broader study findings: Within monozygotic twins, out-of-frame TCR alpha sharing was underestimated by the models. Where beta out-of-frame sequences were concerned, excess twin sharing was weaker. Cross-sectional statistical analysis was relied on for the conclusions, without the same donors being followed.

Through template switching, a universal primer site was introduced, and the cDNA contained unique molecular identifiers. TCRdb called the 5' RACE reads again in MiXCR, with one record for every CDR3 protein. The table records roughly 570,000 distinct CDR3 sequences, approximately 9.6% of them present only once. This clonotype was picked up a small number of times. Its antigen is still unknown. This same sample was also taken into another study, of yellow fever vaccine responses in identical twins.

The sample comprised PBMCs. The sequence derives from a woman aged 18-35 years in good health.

CDR3 nucleotides: TGTGCCAGCAGCCCCGGGGAGTTCGAGCAGTACTTC. Translating it yields CASSPGEFEQYF. The V call is TRBV5-4, the J call TRBJ2-7; perhaps TRBD2 as D (5 bases). With 4 bases removed from V and 6 bases from J, the gap between germline ends came to 11 bases. CDR1 is SGHNT, CDR2 YYREEE, per germline (reference sequence). The CDR3 consists of 12 residues.